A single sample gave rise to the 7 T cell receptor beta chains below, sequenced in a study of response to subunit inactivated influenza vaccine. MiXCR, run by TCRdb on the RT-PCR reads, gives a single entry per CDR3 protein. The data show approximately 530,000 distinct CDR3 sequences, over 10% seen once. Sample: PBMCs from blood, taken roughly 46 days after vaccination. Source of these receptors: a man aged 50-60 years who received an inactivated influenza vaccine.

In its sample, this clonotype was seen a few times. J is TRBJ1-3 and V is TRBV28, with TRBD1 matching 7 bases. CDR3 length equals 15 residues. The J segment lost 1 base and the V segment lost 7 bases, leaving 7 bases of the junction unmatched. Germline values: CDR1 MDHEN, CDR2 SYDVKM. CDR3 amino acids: CASTAQGQSGNTIYF. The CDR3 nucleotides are TGTGCCAGCACCGCTCAGGGACAGTCTGGAAACACCATATATTTT. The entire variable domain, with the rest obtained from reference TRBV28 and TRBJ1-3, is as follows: DVKVTQSSRYLVKRTGEKVFLECVQDMDHENMFWYRQDPGLGLRLIYFSYDVKMKEKGDIPEGYSVSREKKERFSLILESASTNQTSMYLCASTAQGQSGNTIYFGEGSWLTVV.

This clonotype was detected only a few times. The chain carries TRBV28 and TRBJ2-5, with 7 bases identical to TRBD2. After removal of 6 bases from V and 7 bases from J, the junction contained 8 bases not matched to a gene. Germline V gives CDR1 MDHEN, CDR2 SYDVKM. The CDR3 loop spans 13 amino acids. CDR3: CASRSGARGTQYF. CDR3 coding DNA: TGTGCCAGCAGGAGCGGGGCGAGGGGGACCCAGTACTTC.

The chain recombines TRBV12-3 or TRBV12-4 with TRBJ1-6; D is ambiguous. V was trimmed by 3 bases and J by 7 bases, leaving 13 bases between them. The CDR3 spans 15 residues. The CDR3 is CASSFSVTGNSPLHF. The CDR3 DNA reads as TGTGCCAGCAGTTTTTCCGTGACCGGCAATTCACCCCTCCACTTT.

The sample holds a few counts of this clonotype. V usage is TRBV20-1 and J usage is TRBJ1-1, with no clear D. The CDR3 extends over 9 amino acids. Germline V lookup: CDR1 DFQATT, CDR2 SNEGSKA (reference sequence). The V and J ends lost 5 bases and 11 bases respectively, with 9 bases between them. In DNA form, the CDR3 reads TGCAGTGCTTACAAGTTTGCTTTCTTT. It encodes CSAYKFAFF.

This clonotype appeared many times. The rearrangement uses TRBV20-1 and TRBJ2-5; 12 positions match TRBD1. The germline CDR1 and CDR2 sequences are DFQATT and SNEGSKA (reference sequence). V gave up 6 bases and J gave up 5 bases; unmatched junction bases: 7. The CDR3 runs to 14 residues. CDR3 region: CSADPGQGAETQYF. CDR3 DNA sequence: TGCAGTGCAGACCCGGGACAGGGGGCGGAGACCCAGTACTTC.

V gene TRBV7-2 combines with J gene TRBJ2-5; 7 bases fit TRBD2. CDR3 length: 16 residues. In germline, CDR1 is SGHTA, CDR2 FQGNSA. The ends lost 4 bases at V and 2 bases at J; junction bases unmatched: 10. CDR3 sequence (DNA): TGTGCCAGCAGCTCCACGGGTAGCGGGCCACAAGAGACCCAGTACTTC. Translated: CASSSTGSGPQETQYF.

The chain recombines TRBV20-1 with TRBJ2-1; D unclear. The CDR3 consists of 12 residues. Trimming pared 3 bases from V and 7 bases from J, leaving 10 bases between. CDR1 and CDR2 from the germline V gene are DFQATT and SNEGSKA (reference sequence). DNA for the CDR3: TGCAGTGCTAGTCCTAGTAGTAATGAGCAGTTCTTC. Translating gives CSASPSSNEQFF.